This T cell receptor beta chain originates from a study of blood T cell repertoires in COVID-19. In the source study's methods: By means of reference gene primer amplification, nucleated cell counts were estimated. Libraries were prepared by immunoSEQ multiplex PCR; TCRdb keeps only in-frame clonotypes and omits some of them. V and J calls and clone size are copied from that table; D and trimming were computed from the DNA. Among 110,000 to 150,000 clones listed, 65% to 90% were seen once. Germline CDR1 is MNHEY and CDR2 is SVGAGI. V lost 3 bases to trimming and J lost 3 bases, with 8 bases between them. The CDR3 is 13 amino acids.

Sequencing was done on a sample of peripheral blood. This chain joins TRBV6-5 and TRBJ2-5, with D perhaps TRBD2 (5 bases). The receptor was derived from a man between 50 and 59 years old with acute or convalescent COVID-19. CDR3 region: CASSYFGKETQYF. The DNA of the CDR3 is TGTGCCAGCAGTTATTTCGGGAAAGAGACCCAGTACTTC.